These 24 T cell receptor beta chains were all obtained from the same sample, sequenced in a study of T cell responses to AZD1222 COVID-19 vaccine. Sequencing used immunoSEQ multiplex PCR; TCRdb keeps in-frame clones, though not all of them. The data show around 180,000 clones, roughly 92% seen once. The specimen was peripheral blood, collected 28 days after the second AZD1222 dose. The receptors originated from an adult who received the AZD1222 COVID-19 vaccine.

This clone was found once. The chain employs TRBV12-3 or TRBV12-4 and TRBJ1-4; 10 positions agree with TRBD1. After removal of 7 bases from V and 6 bases from J, the junction contained 2 bases not matched to a gene. This CDR3 is built from 13 residues. The CDR3 DNA reads TGTGCCAGCAAAGGGACAGGGGATGAAAAACTGTTTTTT. Protein sequence: CASKGTGDEKLFF.

The genes are TRBV6-1 and TRBJ1-2, with TRBD1 as a possible D gene (5 bases). V was shortened by 1 base and J by 4 bases, with 10 bases between the two germline ends. This CDR3 comprises 14 residues. Germline lookup yields CDR1 MNHNS and CDR2 SASEGT. In DNA form, the CDR3 reads TGTGCCAGCAGTGAAGTGGCCAGGGTCTATGGCTACACCTTC. It encodes CASSEVARVYGYTF.

The CDR3 nucleotides are TGTGCCAGCAGCTTAGGCACTAACACTGAAGCTTTCTTT. It is translated as CASSLGTNTEAFF. V usage is TRBV11-3 and J usage is TRBJ1-1; D unclear. Germline assignment: CDR1 SGHNT and CDR2 YENEEA. Trimming took off 1 base at V and 2 bases at J, with 5 bases between the two ends. The CDR3 loop spans 13 amino acids.

V and J are TRBV19 and TRBJ1-6; the match to TRBD1 covers 8 bases. CDR3 size: 16 residues. Germline CDR1 LNHDA, CDR2 SQIVND (reference sequence). V lost 5 bases to trimming and J lost 10 bases; unmatched junction nucleotides: 13. The CDR3 protein is CASSFYSRTGKSPLHF. The CDR3 coding sequence is TGTGCCAGTAGTTTCTACTCGAGGACAGGGAAATCACCCCTCCACTTT.

CDR3 bases: TGTGCCACCAGCAGGAAACAGGGAGAGGCCCTCTTACGGGAAAAACTGTTTTTT. This translates into CATSRKQGEALLREKLFF. The gene calls are TRBV15 and TRBJ1-4, with a possible D match to TRBD1 (6 bases). Germline V lookup: CDR1 LNHNV, CDR2 YYDKDF (reference sequence). This CDR3 is 18 amino acids long. The V end was cut by 3 bases, the J end by 8 bases, with 25 bases between.

The chain joins TRBV27 to TRBJ2-2, with TRBD2 matching over 9 bases. CDR1 and CDR2 from the germline V gene are MNHEY and SMNVEV (reference sequence). The CDR3 is made up of 21 amino acids. The V and J ends lost 1 base and 7 bases, in that order; junction bases with no gene match: 22. CDR3 region: CASSLYPLGFSGGTSDGELFF. In nucleotides, the CDR3 is TGTGCCAGCAGTTTATACCCCCTCGGGTTTAGCGGGGGTACTTCCGACGGGGAGCTGTTTTTT.

The chain combines TRBV6-5 with TRBJ2-7; D might be TRBD2 (5 bases). CDR3 length: 15 residues. Germline-derived CDR1 and CDR2 are MNHEY and SVGAGI. The ends were cut back, 6 bases at V and 2 bases at J, with 17 bases in the middle. The CDR3: CASSLGRAAPYEQYF. The DNA for the CDR3 is TGTGCCAGCAGCCTCGGTAGAGCGGCCCCCTACGAGCAGTACTTC.

The CDR3 loop is CASSRGTAGGYEQYF. Here the CDR3 DNA reads TGTGCCAGCAGCAGAGGGACAGCCGGCGGCTACGAGCAGTACTTC. The J gene is TRBJ2-7, the V gene TRBV28; 7 nucleotides line up with TRBD1. The V and J ends lost 6 bases and 3 bases, in that order; junction bases with no gene match: 11. Germline V gene data show CDR1 as MDHEN and CDR2 as SYDVKM. The CDR3 loop spans 15 amino acids.

This chain uses TRBV10-3 with TRBJ1-5, with 7 bases matching TRBD1. This CDR3 is built from 14 residues. The V gene end was trimmed by 2 bases and the J gene end by 8 bases; junction bases not matched to a gene: 6. Germline lookup yields CDR1 ENHRY and CDR2 SYGVKD. The CDR3 bases are TGTGCCATCAGTGAGGGAGGGGGCGAAGAGCCCCAGCATTTT. It translates to CAISEGGGEEPQHF.

V and J are TRBV5-6 and TRBJ2-1; TRBD2 might be the D (6 bases). Between the trimmed V and J ends, which lost 0 bases and 5 bases, there was a span of 15 bases. CDR3 size: 16 residues. Germline CDR1 and CDR2: SGHDT and YYEEEE. The CDR3 sequence: CASSLGWGRQNNEQFF. For the CDR3, the DNA is TGTGCCAGCAGCTTGGGGTGGGGGAGGCAAAACAATGAGCAGTTCTTC. The full variable domain, its missing parts supplied by reference TRBV5-6 and TRBJ2-1, is DAGVTQSPTHLIKTRGQQVTLRCSPKSGHDTVSWYQQALGQGPQFIFQYYEEEERQRGNFPDRFSGHQFPNYSSELNVNALLLGDSALYLCASSLGWGRQNNEQFFGPGTRLTVL.

The chain carries TRBV30 and TRBJ1-2; the D gene is possibly TRBD1 (6 bases). The germline CDR1 and CDR2 sequences are GTSNPN and SVGIG (reference sequence). CDR3 size: 11 residues. Trimming shortened V by 5 bases and J by 6 bases, and 10 bases separated the two germline ends. CDR3 loop: CAWARGDGYTF. The CDR3 nucleotides read TGTGCCTGGGCCAGGGGTGATGGCTACACCTTC.

This clone was found once. V and J are TRBV27 and TRBJ1-6, with TRBD1 as a possible D gene (6 bases). This CDR3 region has 16 residues. CDR1 and CDR2 (germline): MNHEY, SMNVEV (reference sequence). V gave up 5 bases and J gave up 9 bases, with 20 bases separating them. The DNA for the CDR3 is TGTGCCAGCAGTCCCCGGCGGGGGCAATATTTTTCACCCCTCCACTTT. This sequence encodes CASSPRRGQYFSPLHF.

The V gene is TRBV5-5, the J gene TRBJ2-7, with D perhaps TRBD1 or TRBD2 (5 bases each). Judging by the DNA end, TRBJ2-5 fits better; the J call may be wrong. Per the germline V gene, CDR1 is SGHKS and CDR2 is YYEKEE (reference sequence). The CDR3 sequence is 14 residues long. The CDR3 reads CASTRDGIQETQYF. The CDR3 DNA is TGTGCCAGCACACGGGACGGAATCCAAGAGACCCAGTACTTC.

This chain's CDR3 is CASSEESYYGYTF. CDR3 DNA: TGTGCCAGCAGTGAAGAATCCTACTATGGCTACACCTTC. This rearrangement joins TRBV2 to TRBJ1-2, with D hard to call. V was clipped by 1 base and J by 3 bases, with 6 bases between them. Germline V gives CDR1 SNHLY, CDR2 FYNNEI. This CDR3 contains 13 residues.

This clone was recorded only once. This sequence joins TRBV9 and TRBJ2-5; 12 bases map to TRBD2. CDR1 SGDLS and CDR2 YYNGEE come from the germline V gene. V was pared by 0 bases and J by 5 bases, with 5 bases of the junction left unmatched. CDR3 size: 16 residues. CDR3 loop: CASSVGASGGAETQYF. The CDR3 region has the DNA TGTGCCAGCAGCGTAGGGGCTAGCGGGGGGGCTGAGACCCAGTACTTC.

The J gene is TRBJ1-2, the V gene TRBV7-2, with a possible D match to TRBD1 (5 bases). V dropped 1 base and J dropped 0 bases, with 12 bases sitting between them. CDR1 and CDR2 (germline): SGHTA, FQGNSA. The CDR3 sequence is 16 residues long. In nucleotides, the CDR3 is TGTGCCAGCAGCTTAGGGGGGAGGCAAGCTAACTATGGCTACACCTTC. Protein sequence: CASSLGGRQANYGYTF.

V and J are TRBV11-2 and TRBJ2-1; 8 positions match TRBD2. Germline loops: CDR1 SGHAT, CDR2 FQNNGV. This CDR3 contains 15 residues. After removal of 2 bases from V and 11 bases from J, the junction contained 11 bases not matched to a gene. This chain's CDR3 is CASSLTRGAGAKQFF. The CDR3, as DNA: TGTGCCAGCAGCTTAACCCGGGGAGCGGGAGCGAAGCAGTTCTTC.

The V call is TRBV6-5, the J call TRBJ2-2, with 10 bases that match TRBD1. Germline values: CDR1 MNHEY, CDR2 SVGAGI. The CDR3 runs to 14 residues. V trimming: 9 bases; J trimming: 8 bases; junction bases outside the gene matches: 9. CDR3: CASGGQGIYGELFF. In DNA, the CDR3 is TGTGCCAGTGGGGGACAGGGGATTTATGGGGAGCTGTTTTTT.

The V gene is TRBV10-3, the J gene TRBJ1-1; TRBD1 might be the D (5 bases). V was shortened by 5 bases and J by 1 base, with 8 bases between the two germline ends. This CDR3 comprises 13 residues. Looked up from germline, CDR1 is ENHRY and CDR2 is SYGVKD. The CDR3 here is CAISNDRNTEAFF. CDR3 in DNA: TGTGCCATCAGTAACGACAGGAACACTGAAGCTTTCTTT.

CDR3 bases: TGTGCCACCGGACAGCTTTATATCAATCAGCCCCAGCATTTT. Translated, it gives CATGQLYINQPQHF. The V gene is TRBV6-5, the J gene TRBJ1-5, with D maybe TRBD1 (6 bases). The CDR3 is 14 amino acids. V was pared by 10 bases and J by 3 bases, with 16 bases between. The germline gives CDR1 MNHEY, CDR2 SVGAGI.

The CDR3 spells CAWSVQSDTQYF. CDR3 nucleotide sequence: TGTGCCTGGAGTGTACAGTCAGATACGCAGTATTTT. The chain couples TRBV30 to TRBJ2-3; D is unresolved. This CDR3 spans 12 amino acids. The germline V gene has CDR1 GTSNPN and CDR2 SVGIG (reference sequence). Trimming shortened V by 0 bases and J by 4 bases, and 5 bases separated the two germline ends.

The rearrangement joins TRBV11-3 to TRBJ2-3; TRBD2 matches at 11 bases. The CDR3 spans 16 residues. Germline CDR1 SGHNT, CDR2 YENEEA. Trimming cost V 2 bases and J 3 bases; bases outside gene matches: 4. The CDR3 is CASSLRLAGPTDTQYF. As DNA, the CDR3 is TGTGCCAGCAGCTTACGACTAGCGGGGCCAACAGATACGCAGTATTTT. The full variable domain, with the rest looked up from reference TRBV11-3 and TRBJ2-3, is EAGVVQSPRYKIIEKKQPVAFWCNPISGHNTLYWYLQNLGQGPELLIRYENEEAVDDSQLPKDRFSAERLKGVDSTLKIQPAELGDSAVYLCASSLRLAGPTDTQYFGPGTRLTVL.

J is TRBJ1-6 and V is TRBV3-1 (or the pseudogene TRBV3-2); the D is unclear. Germline V CDR1 and CDR2: LGHDT, YNNKEL (reference sequence). This CDR3 has 15 amino acids. The V and J ends lost 0 bases and 9 bases respectively, with 12 bases between them. CDR3 nucleotides: TGTGCCAGCAGCCAAGACCCTCAATCCGGTTCACCCCTCCACTTT. Translating it yields CASSQDPQSGSPLHF.

The CDR3: CASSQDLTAKIGSGNTIYF. The CDR3 DNA follows: TGCGCCAGCAGCCAAGATCTCACGGCTAAAATCGGATCTGGAAACACCATATATTTT. The chain combines TRBV4-1 with TRBJ1-3; no definite D call. This CDR3 is built from 19 residues. CDR1 MGHRA and CDR2 YSYEKL come from the germline V gene. V was trimmed by 0 bases and J by 1 base, leaving 19 bases between them.